The T cell receptor beta chain described here comes from a study of blood T cell repertoires in COVID-19. Background on the study: T cells, B-cell-depleted T cells, or PBMCs supplied cDNA or gDNA.

Here immunoSEQ multiplex PCR was the method, and the copy in TCRdb shows in-frame clones only, minus some. The sample has just under 150,000 clones; around nine tenths are singletons. V was cut by 3 bases and J by 6 bases, with 9 bases left in between. Germline CDR1 and CDR2: DFQATT and SNEGSKA (reference sequence). This CDR3 is 13 amino acids long. The sequenced sample was peripheral blood. J is TRBJ1-6 and V is TRBV20-1; D possibly corresponds to TRBD1 (5 bases). The TCR was taken from a human donor in a cohort sampled during active COVID-19. CDR3 residues: CSASVGGNSPLHF. CDR3 DNA: TGCAGTGCTAGTGTCGGGGGTAATTCACCCCTCCACTTT.